This is a list of T cell receptor beta chains from one sample in a study of cytomegalovirus exposure and HLA in healthy donors. Some clones are missing from TCRdb's copy, which holds only in-frame ones; the method was immunoSEQ multiplex PCR. In the table there are about 140,000 clones, 75% to 85% of which are singletons. Sequencing was performed on PBMCs. Receptors originate from a man in his forties or fifties in good health and CMV-seronegative. Both conserved end residues are part of each CDR3. Fields, in order: D gene, J gene, clone size, V gene, CDR3 protein, CDR3 DNA. The D gene is left open where the match is weak. Where a row states a size, it is once, few, many or the class of an expanded clone; other rows omit it.

d_call: TRBD2; j_call: TRBJ2-7; clone_size: once; v_call: TRBV4-2; cdr3_aa: CASSQASGSAYEQYF; cdr3_nt: TGTGCCAGCAGCCAAGCTAGCGGGAGCGCCTACGAGCAGTACTTC
d_call: .; j_call: TRBJ1-2; clone_size: .; v_call: TRBV11-2; cdr3_aa: CASRGGASPYGYTF; cdr3_nt: TGTGCCAGCCGAGGGGGGGCATCTCCTTATGGCTACACCTTC
d_call: TRBD1; j_call: TRBJ2-7; clone_size: .; v_call: TRBV6-1; cdr3_aa: CASSAIPGGTTSYEQYF; cdr3_nt: TGTGCCAGCAGTGCTATACCAGGGGGAACCACCTCCTACGAGCAGTACTTC
d_call: .; j_call: TRBJ2-5; clone_size: .; v_call: TRBV25-1; cdr3_aa: CASSEYLAGQETQYF; cdr3_nt: TGTGCCAGCAGTGAATATTTGGCGGGTCAAGAGACCCAGTACTTC
d_call: .; j_call: TRBJ1-1; clone_size: .; v_call: TRBV11-2; cdr3_aa: CASVNAGNTEAFF; cdr3_nt: TGTGCCAGCGTAAATGCAGGGAACACTGAAGCTTTCTTT
d_call: .; j_call: TRBJ2-2; clone_size: .; v_call: TRBV5-1; cdr3_aa: CASSLGEFRAGELFF; cdr3_nt: TGCGCCAGCAGCTTGGGGGAGTTTAGGGCCGGGGAGCTGTTTTTT
d_call: TRBD1; j_call: TRBJ1-1; clone_size: .; v_call: TRBV5-1; cdr3_aa: CASSWGGTGSNTEAFF; cdr3_nt: TGCGCCAGCAGCTGGGGGGGGACAGGGTCAAACACTGAAGCTTTCTTT
d_call: TRBD2; j_call: TRBJ2-3; clone_size: .; v_call: TRBV7-6; cdr3_aa: CASSSDSGRTDTQYF; cdr3_nt: TGTGCCAGCAGCTCAGACTCCGGGAGGACAGATACGCAGTATTTT
d_call: .; j_call: TRBJ1-1; clone_size: few; v_call: TRBV7-6; cdr3_aa: CASSVGSMNTEAFF; cdr3_nt: TGTGCCAGCAGCGTGGGCAGTATGAACACTGAAGCTTTCTTT
d_call: .; j_call: TRBJ1-5; clone_size: .; v_call: TRBV29-1; cdr3_aa: CSVSDRNNQPQHF; cdr3_nt: TGCAGCGTTTCGGACAGAAACAATCAGCCCCAGCATTTT
d_call: .; j_call: TRBJ2-6; clone_size: .; v_call: TRBV6-5; cdr3_aa: CASRETGHPTNVLTF; cdr3_nt: TGTGCCAGCAGGGAAACAGGGCACCCGACCAACGTCCTGACTTTC
d_call: .; j_call: TRBJ1-1; clone_size: .; v_call: TRBV2; cdr3_aa: CASSDYAGSNTEAFF; cdr3_nt: TGTGCCAGCAGTGACTATGCAGGCTCGAACACTGAAGCTTTCTTT
d_call: .; j_call: TRBJ1-1; clone_size: .; v_call: TRBV6-5; cdr3_aa: CASSYSEHTEAFF; cdr3_nt: TGTGCCAGCAGTTACTCTGAGCACACTGAAGCTTTCTTT
d_call: TRBD1; j_call: TRBJ1-2; clone_size: .; v_call: TRBV18; cdr3_aa: CASSMRQGAGTF; cdr3_nt: TGTGCCAGCTCAATGCGACAGGGGGCCGGGACCTTC
d_call: .; j_call: TRBJ1-5; clone_size: .; v_call: TRBV19; cdr3_aa: CASRRTELYSNQPQHF; cdr3_nt: TGTGCCAGTAGACGGACAGAGCTTTATAGCAATCAGCCCCAGCATTTT
d_call: .; j_call: TRBJ2-7; clone_size: .; v_call: TRBV21-1; cdr3_aa: CASSPRTGPGQGIYEQYF; cdr3_nt: TGTGCCAGCAGCCCCCGAACAGGCCCCGGGCAGGGAATCTACGAGCAGTACTTC
d_call: TRBD1; j_call: TRBJ1-1; clone_size: once; v_call: TRBV5-1; cdr3_aa: CASSTRTGVEAFF; cdr3_nt: TGCGCCAGCAGCACAAGGACAGGGGTTGAAGCTTTCTTT
d_call: .; j_call: TRBJ1-1; clone_size: .; v_call: TRBV28; cdr3_aa: CASRTERSTEAFF; cdr3_nt: TGTGCCAGCAGGACAGAACGAAGCACTGAAGCTTTCTTT
d_call: TRBD1; j_call: TRBJ1-2; clone_size: .; v_call: TRBV27; cdr3_aa: CASSSSGTGTRGYTF; cdr3_nt: TGTGCCAGCAGTTCATCCGGGACAGGGACGAGAGGCTACACCTTC
d_call: .; j_call: TRBJ2-7; clone_size: once; v_call: TRBV14; cdr3_aa: CASSPGTPREQYF; cdr3_nt: TGTGCCAGCTCCCCCGGGACACCCCGCGAGCAGTACTTC
d_call: .; j_call: TRBJ2-1; clone_size: .; v_call: TRBV6-4; cdr3_aa: CASSDVASSYNEQFF; cdr3_nt: TGTGCCAGCAGTGACGTGGCTAGCTCCTACAATGAGCAGTTCTTC
d_call: TRBD1; j_call: TRBJ1-1; clone_size: .; v_call: TRBV4-2; cdr3_aa: CASSQMTGGITEAFF; cdr3_nt: TGTGCCAGCAGCCAAATGACAGGGGGGATCACTGAAGCTTTCTTT
d_call: .; j_call: TRBJ1-2; clone_size: .; v_call: TRBV12-5; cdr3_aa: CASGLQGTYGYTF; cdr3_nt: TGTGCTAGTGGTTTACAGGGAACCTATGGCTACACCTTC
d_call: .; j_call: TRBJ1-6; clone_size: few; v_call: TRBV6-1; cdr3_aa: CASGPSRGSPLHF; cdr3_nt: TGTGCCAGCGGCCCATCCAGGGGTTCACCCCTCCACTTT
d_call: .; j_call: TRBJ2-7; clone_size: .; v_call: TRBV29-1; cdr3_aa: CSVVGGPFEQYF; cdr3_nt: TGCAGCGTTGTTGGAGGTCCCTTCGAGCAGTACTTC
d_call: .; j_call: TRBJ2-3; clone_size: few; v_call: TRBV7-2; cdr3_aa: CASSLRGPTSTDTQYF; cdr3_nt: TGTGCCAGCAGCTTACGAGGGCCAACTAGCACAGATACGCAGTATTTT
d_call: TRBD1; j_call: TRBJ1-4; clone_size: .; v_call: TRBV7-8; cdr3_aa: CASSSRGGQTNEKLFF; cdr3_nt: TGTGCCAGCAGCTCGAGAGGGGGCCAGACTAATGAAAAACTGTTTTTT